This T cell receptor beta chain appears in the sequencing data of a study of blood T cells in healthy people across ages. On this clonotype: Possible read error: a much larger clone is one base away.

For the second PCR, which ran for about 6 to 11 cycles, a sample-barcoded 5' primer and a J-beta primer mix were used. TCRdb recomputed calls from the 5' RACE reads with MiXCR, one row per CDR3 protein. This table has some 890,000 distinct CDR3 sequences, almost 30% appearing once. The CDR3 is made up of 16 amino acids. Germline-derived CDR1 and CDR2 are SGDLS and YYNGEE. This sample also belongs to another study, concerning T cells of mothers and their children. That report adds: Every mother supplied over 8.5 million TCR beta CDR3 reads and every child around 3 million.

The sample taken for sequencing was blood. This sequence joins TRBV9 and TRBJ2-1; D could derive from TRBD1 or TRBD2 (6 bases each). The receptor was isolated from a middle-aged woman in good health. The CDR3 loop reads CASGVDPRGPNNEQFF. In DNA form, the CDR3 reads TGTGCCAGCGGCGTAGACCCCCGGGGGCCTAACAATGAGCAGTTCTTC.